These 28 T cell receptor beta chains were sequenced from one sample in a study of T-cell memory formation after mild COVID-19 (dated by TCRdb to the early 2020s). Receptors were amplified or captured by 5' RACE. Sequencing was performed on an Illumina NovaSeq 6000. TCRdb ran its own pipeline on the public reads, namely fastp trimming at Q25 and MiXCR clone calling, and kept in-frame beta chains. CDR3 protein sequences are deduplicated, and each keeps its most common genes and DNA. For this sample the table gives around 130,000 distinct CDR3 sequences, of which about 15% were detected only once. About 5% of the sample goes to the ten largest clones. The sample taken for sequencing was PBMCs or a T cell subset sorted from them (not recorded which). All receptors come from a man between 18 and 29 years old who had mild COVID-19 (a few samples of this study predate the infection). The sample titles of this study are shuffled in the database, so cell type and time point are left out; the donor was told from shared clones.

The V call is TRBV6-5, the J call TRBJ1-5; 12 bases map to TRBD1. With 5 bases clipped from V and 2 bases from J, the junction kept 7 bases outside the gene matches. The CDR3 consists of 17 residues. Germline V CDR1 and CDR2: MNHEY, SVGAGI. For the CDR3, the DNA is TGTGCCAGCAGTCCCACCGGGACAGGGGGCCGCAATCAGCCCCAGCATTTT. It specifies CASSPTGTGGRNQPQHF.

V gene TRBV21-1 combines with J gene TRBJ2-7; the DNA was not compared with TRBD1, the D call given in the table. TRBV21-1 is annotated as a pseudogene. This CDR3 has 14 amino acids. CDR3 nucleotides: TGTGCCCCGCCCAGGGAGCCAGGAAATAGCGAGCAGTACTTC. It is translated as CAPPREPGNSEQYF.

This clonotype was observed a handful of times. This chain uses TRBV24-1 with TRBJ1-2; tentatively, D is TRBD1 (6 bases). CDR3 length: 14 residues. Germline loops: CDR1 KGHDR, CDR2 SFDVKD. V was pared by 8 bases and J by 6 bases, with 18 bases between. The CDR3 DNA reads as TGTGCCACCACCCAACAGGGTATTTCGGATGGCTACACCTTC. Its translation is CATTQQGISDGYTF.

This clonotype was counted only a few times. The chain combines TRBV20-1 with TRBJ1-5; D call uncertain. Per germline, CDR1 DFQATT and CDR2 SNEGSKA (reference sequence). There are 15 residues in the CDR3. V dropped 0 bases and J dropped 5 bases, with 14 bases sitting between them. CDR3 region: CSAREVGSAYQPQHF. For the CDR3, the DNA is TGCAGTGCTAGAGAAGTAGGCTCGGCCTATCAGCCCCAGCATTTT.

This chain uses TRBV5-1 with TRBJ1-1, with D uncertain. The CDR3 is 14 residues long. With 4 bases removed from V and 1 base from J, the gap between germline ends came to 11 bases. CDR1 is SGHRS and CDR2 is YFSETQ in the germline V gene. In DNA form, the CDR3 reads TGCGCCAGCAGCGCGTGGTATGAGAACACTGAAGCTTTCTTT. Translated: CASSAWYENTEAFF.

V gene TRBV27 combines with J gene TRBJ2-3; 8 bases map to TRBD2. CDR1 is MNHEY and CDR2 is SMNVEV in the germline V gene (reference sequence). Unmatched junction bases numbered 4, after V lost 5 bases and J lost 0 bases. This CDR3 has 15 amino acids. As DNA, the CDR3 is TGTGCCAGCAGTCCGGGGGGGACCAGCACAGATACGCAGTATTTT. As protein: CASSPGGTSTDTQYF.

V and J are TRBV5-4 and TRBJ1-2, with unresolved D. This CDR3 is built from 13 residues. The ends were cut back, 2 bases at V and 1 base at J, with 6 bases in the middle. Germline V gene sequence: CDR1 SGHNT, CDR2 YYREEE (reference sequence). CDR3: CASSFWNNYGYTF. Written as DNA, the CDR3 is TGTGCCAGCAGCTTCTGGAATAACTATGGCTACACCTTC.

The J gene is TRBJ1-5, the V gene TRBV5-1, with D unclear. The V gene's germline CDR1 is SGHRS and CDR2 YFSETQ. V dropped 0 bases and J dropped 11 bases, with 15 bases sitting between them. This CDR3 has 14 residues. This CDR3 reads CASSLGGPSGAQHF. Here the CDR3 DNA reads TGCGCCAGCAGCTTGGGTGGCCCCAGTGGGGCCCAGCATTTT.

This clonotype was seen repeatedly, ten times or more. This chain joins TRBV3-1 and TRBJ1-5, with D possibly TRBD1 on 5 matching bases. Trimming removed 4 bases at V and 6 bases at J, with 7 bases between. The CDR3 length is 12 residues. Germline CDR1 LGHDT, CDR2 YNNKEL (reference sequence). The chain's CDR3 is CASSLQGQPQHF. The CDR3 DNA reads TGTGCCAGCAGCCTTCAGGGTCAGCCCCAGCATTTT.

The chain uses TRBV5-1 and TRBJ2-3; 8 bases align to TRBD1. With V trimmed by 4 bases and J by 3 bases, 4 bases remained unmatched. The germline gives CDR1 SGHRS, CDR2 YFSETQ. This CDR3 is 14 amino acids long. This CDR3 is CASSPDRVTDTQYF. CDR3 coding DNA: TGCGCCAGCAGCCCGGACAGGGTTACAGATACGCAGTATTTT.

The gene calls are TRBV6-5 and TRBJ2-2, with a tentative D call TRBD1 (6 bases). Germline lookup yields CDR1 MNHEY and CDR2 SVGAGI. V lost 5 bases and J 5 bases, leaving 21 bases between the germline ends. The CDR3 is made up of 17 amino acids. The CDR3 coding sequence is TGTGCCAGCAGTATAACCGGACAGCCAAGGGGGACCGGGGAGCTGTTTTTT. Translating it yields CASSITGQPRGTGELFF.

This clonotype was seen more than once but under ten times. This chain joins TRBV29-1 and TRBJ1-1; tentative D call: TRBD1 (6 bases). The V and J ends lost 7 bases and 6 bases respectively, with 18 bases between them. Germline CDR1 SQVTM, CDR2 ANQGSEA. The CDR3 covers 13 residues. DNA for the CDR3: TGCAGCGCCGACAGGCAAGCTTCAGCTGAAGCTTTCTTT. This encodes CSADRQASAEAFF.

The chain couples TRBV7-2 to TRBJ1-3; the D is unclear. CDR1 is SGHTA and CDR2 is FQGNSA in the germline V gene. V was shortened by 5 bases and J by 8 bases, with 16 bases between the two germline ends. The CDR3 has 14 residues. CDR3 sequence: CASSTTAVWDTIYF. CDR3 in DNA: TGTGCCAGCAGCACTACTGCTGTCTGGGACACCATATATTTT.

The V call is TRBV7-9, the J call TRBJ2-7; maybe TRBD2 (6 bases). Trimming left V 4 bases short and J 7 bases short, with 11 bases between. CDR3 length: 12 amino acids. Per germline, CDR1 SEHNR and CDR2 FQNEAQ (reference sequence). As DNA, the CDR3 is TGTGCCAGCAGCTGGGACTTCAGGGAGCAGTACTTC. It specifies CASSWDFREQYF.

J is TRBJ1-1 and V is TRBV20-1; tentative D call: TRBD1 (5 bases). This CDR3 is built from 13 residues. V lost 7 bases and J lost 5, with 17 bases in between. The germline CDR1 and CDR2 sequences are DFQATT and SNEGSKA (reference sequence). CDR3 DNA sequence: TGCAGTGGTACCCGAGGGGTGAGGACTGAAGCTTTCTTT. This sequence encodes CSGTRGVRTEAFF.

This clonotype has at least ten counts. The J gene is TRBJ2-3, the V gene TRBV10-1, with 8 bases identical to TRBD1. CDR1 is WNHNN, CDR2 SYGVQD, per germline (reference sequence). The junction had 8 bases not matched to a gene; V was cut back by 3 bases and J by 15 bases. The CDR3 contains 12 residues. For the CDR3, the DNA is TGCGCCAGCAGTGAAGGCCAGGGGGCAGGTTATTTT. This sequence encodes CASSEGQGAGYF.

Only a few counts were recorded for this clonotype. In DNA, the CDR3 is TGTGCCAGCAGCTTAAGGAGGACTGAAGCTTTCTTT. Protein product: CASSLRRTEAFF. This chain joins TRBV7-2 and TRBJ1-1, with unresolved D. Trimming cost V 2 bases and J 5 bases, with 6 bases left between them. CDR1 SGHTA and CDR2 FQGNSA come from the germline V gene. CDR3 size: 12 residues.

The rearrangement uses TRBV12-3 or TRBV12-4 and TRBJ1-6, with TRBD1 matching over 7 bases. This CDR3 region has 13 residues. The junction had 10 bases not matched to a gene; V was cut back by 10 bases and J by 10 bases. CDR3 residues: CAIRQGEFSPLHF. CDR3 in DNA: TGTGCCATCCGACAGGGAGAATTCTCACCCCTCCACTTT.

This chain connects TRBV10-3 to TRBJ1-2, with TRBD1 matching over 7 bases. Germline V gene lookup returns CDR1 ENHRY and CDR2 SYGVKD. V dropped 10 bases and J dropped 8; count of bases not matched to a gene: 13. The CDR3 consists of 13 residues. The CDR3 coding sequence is TGTGCCACTCACAGGGGTGCAGGGTCCGGCTACACCTTC. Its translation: CATHRGAGSGYTF.

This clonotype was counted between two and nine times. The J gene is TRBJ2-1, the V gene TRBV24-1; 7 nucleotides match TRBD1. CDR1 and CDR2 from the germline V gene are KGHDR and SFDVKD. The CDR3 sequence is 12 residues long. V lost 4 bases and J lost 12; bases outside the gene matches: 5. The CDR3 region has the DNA TGTGCCACCAGTGAGTGGGACAGTCGGCAGTTCTTC. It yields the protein CATSEWDSRQFF.

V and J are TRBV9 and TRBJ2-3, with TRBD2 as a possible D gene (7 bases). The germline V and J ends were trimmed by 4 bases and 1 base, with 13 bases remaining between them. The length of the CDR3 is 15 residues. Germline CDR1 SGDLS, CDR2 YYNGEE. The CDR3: CASSPRRGRTDTQYF. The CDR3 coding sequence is TGTGCCAGCAGCCCCCGGCGGGGGCGCACAGATACGCAGTATTTT.

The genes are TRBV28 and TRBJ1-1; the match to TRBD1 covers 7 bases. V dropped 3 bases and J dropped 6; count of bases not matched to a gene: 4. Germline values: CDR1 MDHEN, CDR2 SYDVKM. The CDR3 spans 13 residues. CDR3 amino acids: CASSLEQGPEAFF. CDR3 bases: TGTGCCAGCAGTTTGGAACAGGGGCCTGAAGCTTTCTTT. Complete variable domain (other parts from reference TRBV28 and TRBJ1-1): DVKVTQSSRYLVKRTGEKVFLECVQDMDHENMFWYRQDPGLGLRLIYFSYDVKMKEKGDIPEGYSVSREKKERFSLILESASTNQTSMYLCASSLEQGPEAFFGQGTRLTVV.

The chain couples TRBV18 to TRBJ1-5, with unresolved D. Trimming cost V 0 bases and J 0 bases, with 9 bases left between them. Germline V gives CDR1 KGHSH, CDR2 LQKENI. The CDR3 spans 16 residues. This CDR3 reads CASSPPGGNSNQPQHF. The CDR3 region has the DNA TGTGCCAGCTCACCACCGGGCGGTAATAGCAATCAGCCCCAGCATTTT.

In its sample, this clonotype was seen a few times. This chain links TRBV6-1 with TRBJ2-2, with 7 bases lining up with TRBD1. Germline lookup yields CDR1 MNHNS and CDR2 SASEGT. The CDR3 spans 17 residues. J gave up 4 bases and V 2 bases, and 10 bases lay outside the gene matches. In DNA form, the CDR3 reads TGTGCCAGCAGTGAATCGTTTCGGGCAGGGGGCACCGGGGAGCTGTTTTTT. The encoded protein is CASSESFRAGGTGELFF.

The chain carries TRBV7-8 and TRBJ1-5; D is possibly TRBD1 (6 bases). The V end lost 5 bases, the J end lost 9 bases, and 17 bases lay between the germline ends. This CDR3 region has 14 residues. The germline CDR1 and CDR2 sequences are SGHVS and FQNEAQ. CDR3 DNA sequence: TGTGCCAGCAGCGTGGACAGTTCTGTTACGCCCCAGCATTTT. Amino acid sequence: CASSVDSSVTPQHF. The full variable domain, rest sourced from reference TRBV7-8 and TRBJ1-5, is GAGVSQSPRYKVAKRGQDVALRCDPISGHVSLFWYQQALGQGPEFLTYFQNEAQLDKSGLPSDRFFAERPEGSVSTLKIQRTQQEDSAVYLCASSVDSSVTPQHFGDGTRLSIL.

The CDR3 reads CASSPEGGSQPQHF. CDR3 DNA: TGCGCCAGCAGTCCGGAGGGAGGAAGTCAGCCCCAGCATTTT. The chain combines TRBV5-1 with TRBJ1-5, with D unclear. CDR1 is SGHRS, CDR2 YFSETQ, per germline. The CDR3 is 14 residues long. The V end lost 5 bases, the J end lost 6 bases, and 15 bases lay between the germline ends.

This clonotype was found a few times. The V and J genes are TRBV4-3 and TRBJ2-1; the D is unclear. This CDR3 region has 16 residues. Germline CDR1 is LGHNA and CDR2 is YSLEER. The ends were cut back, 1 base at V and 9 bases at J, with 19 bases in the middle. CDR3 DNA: TGCGCCAGCAGCCAAGTCGGCCAGGTGGCCCGAATTGAGCAGTTCTTC. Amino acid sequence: CASSQVGQVARIEQFF.

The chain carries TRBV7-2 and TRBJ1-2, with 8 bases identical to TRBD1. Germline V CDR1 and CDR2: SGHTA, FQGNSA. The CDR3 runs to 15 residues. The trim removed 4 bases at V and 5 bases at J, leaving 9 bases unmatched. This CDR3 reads CASSSPDRAEYGYTF. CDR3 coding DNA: TGTGCCAGCAGCTCGCCGGACAGGGCCGAATATGGCTACACCTTC.